Listed here is a single TCR beta chain. Antigen specificity is unknown. The data stem from a study of cytomegalovirus exposure and HLA in healthy donors. Study-wide points: Researchers catalogued 164 TCR beta chains as cytomegalovirus-associated. HLA alleles showed associations with 15,000 to 20,000 TCR beta sequences in a later analysis, at a 0.05 false discovery rate. Most TCR sequences were seen very rarely across donors, but some public TCRs occurred in many. In a later analysis, a missense DCLRE1C variant was linked to TCR beta V- and J-gene trimming.

This PCR relied on a set of 60 Vbeta primers and 13 Jbeta primers. Data came from immunoSEQ multiplex PCR; TCRdb stores just in-frame clones and leaves some out. The data show some 150,000 clones, 72% seen once. With 7 bases removed from V and 5 bases from J, the gap between germline ends came to 12 bases. Germline V gene data show CDR1 as SNHLY and CDR2 as FYNNEI. The CDR3 extends over 12 amino acids. The sequencing sample was made of PBMCs. This receptor was taken from a human donor in good health. This chain links TRBV2 with TRBJ2-7; D is possibly TRBD2 (6 bases). The CDR3 region is CASKIRGNEQYF. The CDR3 DNA sequence: TGTGCCAGCAAGATCCGGGGGAACGAGCAGTACTTC.